These 7 T cell receptor beta chains share one sample of origin, sequenced in a study of cytomegalovirus exposure and HLA in healthy donors (dated by TCRdb to 2017 to 2019). The method was the immunoSEQ multiplex PCR assay. The multiplex PCR relied on a mix of 60 forward primers for TCR Vbeta segments and 13 reverse primers for TCR Jbeta segments. As stored in TCRdb, this immuneACCESS dataset retains in-frame rearrangements with V and J assigned. A fraction of the clones does not appear; measured against another copy, unresolved V genes explain less than half of the discrepancy, and the remainder lacks a known reason. The sample includes under 200,000 clones, with 80% to 85% observed a single time. The ten largest clones represent 1.7% of the sample. The sequenced sample was PBMCs. These receptors all stem from a woman aged 18-35 years in good health and CMV-seronegative.

The rearrangement links TRBV30 to TRBJ2-1; tentative D call: TRBD2 (7 bases). The CDR3 has 13 amino acids. Trimming removed 4 bases from V and 9 bases from J, with 16 bases in between. Germline-derived CDR1 and CDR2 are GTSNPN and SVGIG (reference sequence). The CDR3 spells CAWTPWGGGEQFF. The CDR3 DNA reads as TGTGCCTGGACCCCGTGGGGGGGCGGTGAGCAGTTCTTC.

The CDR3 bases are TGTGCCAGCAGGGGAACCAGGGGGCTCTCTGGCTACACCTTC. Its protein product is CASRGTRGLSGYTF. The chain uses TRBV28 and TRBJ1-2; 8 nucleotides line up with TRBD1. The CDR3 extends over 14 amino acids. Germline V gene lookup returns CDR1 MDHEN and CDR2 SYDVKM. V lost 6 bases, J lost 7 bases, and 10 bases stayed unmatched.

V is TRBV2 and J is TRBJ2-1; D perhaps matches TRBD1 (6 bases). Germline CDR1 reads SNHLY; CDR2 reads FYNNEI. The CDR3 totals 11 residues. CDR3 residues: CGADGGHEQFF. CDR3 nucleotide sequence: TGTGGCGCAGATGGGGGCCATGAGCAGTTCTTC.

As concerns this clone: Additional DNA sequences in this sample encode the identical CDR3. The chain employs TRBV30 and TRBJ1-5; 7 bases line up with TRBD1. This CDR3 is built from 13 residues. CDR1 and CDR2 (germline): GTSNPN, SVGIG (reference sequence). Trimming cost V 0 bases and J 7 bases; bases outside gene matches: 3. The CDR3 bases are TGTGCCTGGAGTGTACAGGGGAACCAGCCCCAGCATTTT. Translated: CAWSVQGNQPQHF.

The chain uses TRBV12-5 and TRBJ2-5; D is perhaps TRBD2 (6 bases). Between the trimmed V and J ends, which lost 6 bases and 2 bases, there was a span of 16 bases. Per the germline V gene, CDR1 is LGHNT and CDR2 is FRNRAP. This CDR3 is built from 15 residues. CDR3 DNA sequence: TGTGCTAGTGGGATGGGGGGTCCCGGGCAAGAGACCCAGTACTTC. It is translated as CASGMGGPGQETQYF.

A note on this clone: The identical CDR3 is also encoded by other nucleotide sequences in the sample. This chain links TRBV5-1 with TRBJ2-3, with a tentative D call TRBD1 (5 bases). The V end lost 1 base, the J end lost 3 bases, and 6 bases lay between the germline ends. Germline CDR1 SGHRS, CDR2 YFSETQ. The CDR3 runs to 13 residues. The CDR3 reads CASSLQGTDTQYF. Written as DNA, the CDR3 is TGCGCCAGCAGCTTGCAGGGTACAGATACGCAGTATTTT.

This chain joins TRBV7-2 and TRBJ2-2; 12 nucleotides agree with TRBD2. CDR1 is SGHTA and CDR2 is FQGNSA in the germline V gene. This CDR3 region has 18 residues. J was trimmed by 4 bases and V by 3 bases; bases with no gene match: 9. The CDR3 region is CASSFLPSGRATTGELFF. Written as DNA, the CDR3 is TGTGCCAGCAGCTTCCTACCTAGCGGGAGGGCCACCACCGGGGAGCTGTTTTTT.